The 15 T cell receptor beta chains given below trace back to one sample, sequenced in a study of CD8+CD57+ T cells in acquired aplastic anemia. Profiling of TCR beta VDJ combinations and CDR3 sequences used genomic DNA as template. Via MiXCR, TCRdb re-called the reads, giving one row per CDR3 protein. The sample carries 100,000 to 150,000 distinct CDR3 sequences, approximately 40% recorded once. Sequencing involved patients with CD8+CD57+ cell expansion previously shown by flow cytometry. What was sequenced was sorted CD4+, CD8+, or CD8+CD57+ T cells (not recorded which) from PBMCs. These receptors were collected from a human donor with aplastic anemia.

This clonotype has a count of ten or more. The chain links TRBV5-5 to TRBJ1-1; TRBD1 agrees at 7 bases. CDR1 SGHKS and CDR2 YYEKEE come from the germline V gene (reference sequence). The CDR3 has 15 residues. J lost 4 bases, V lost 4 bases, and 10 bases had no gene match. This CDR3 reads CASSPTGISATEAFF. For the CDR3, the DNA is TGTGCCAGCAGCCCGACAGGGATTTCGGCCACTGAAGCTTTCTTT.

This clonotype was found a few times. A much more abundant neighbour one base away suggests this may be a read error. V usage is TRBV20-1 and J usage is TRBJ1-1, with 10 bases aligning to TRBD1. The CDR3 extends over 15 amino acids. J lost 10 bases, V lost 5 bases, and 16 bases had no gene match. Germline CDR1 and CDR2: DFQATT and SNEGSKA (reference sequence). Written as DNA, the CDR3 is TGCAGTGCTTTCGACCCGTCCGGGACAGGGGCTGGAGCTTTCTTT. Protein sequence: CSAFDPSGTGAGAFF.

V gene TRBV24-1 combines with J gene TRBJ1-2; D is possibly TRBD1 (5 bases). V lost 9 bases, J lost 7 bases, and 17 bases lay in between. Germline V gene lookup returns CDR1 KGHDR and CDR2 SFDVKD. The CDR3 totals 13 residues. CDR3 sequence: CATGDRELLGYTF. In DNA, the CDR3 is TGTGCCACCGGCGACAGAGAATTACTTGGCTACACCTTC.

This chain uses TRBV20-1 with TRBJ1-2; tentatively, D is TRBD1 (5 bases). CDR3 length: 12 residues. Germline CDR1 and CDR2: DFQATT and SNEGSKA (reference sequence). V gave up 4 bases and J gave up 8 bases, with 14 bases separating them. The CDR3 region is CSATPRVRGYTF. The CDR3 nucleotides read TGCAGTGCTACCCCCAGGGTGAGAGGCTACACCTTC.

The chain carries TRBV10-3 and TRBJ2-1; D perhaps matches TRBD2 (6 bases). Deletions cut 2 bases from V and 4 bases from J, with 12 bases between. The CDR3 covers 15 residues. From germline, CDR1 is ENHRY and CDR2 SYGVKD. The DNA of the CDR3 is TGTGCCATCAGTGAGAACGGAGCGGGTTACAATGAGCAGTTCTTC. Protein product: CAISENGAGYNEQFF.

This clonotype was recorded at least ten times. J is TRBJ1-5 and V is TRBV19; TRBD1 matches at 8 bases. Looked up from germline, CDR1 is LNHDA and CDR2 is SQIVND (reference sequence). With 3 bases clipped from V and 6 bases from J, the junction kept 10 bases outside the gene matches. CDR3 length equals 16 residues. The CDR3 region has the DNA TGTGCCAGTAGTATGGTTCGGACAGGGAGAGGTCAGCCCCAGCATTTT. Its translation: CASSMVRTGRGQPQHF.

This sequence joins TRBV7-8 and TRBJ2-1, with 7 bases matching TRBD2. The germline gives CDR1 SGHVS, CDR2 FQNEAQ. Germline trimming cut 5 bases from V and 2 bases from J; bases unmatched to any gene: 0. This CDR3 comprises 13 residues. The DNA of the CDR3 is TGTGCCAGCAGCGGGGGGGCCTACAATGAGCAGTTCTTC. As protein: CASSGGAYNEQFF.

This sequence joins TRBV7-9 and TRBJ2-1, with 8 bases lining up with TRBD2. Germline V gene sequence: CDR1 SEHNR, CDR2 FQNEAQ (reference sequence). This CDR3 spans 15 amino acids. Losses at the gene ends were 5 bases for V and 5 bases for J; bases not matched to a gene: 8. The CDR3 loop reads CASSNRLATNNEQFF. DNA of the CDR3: TGTGCCAGCAGCAACAGACTAGCGACGAACAATGAGCAGTTCTTC.

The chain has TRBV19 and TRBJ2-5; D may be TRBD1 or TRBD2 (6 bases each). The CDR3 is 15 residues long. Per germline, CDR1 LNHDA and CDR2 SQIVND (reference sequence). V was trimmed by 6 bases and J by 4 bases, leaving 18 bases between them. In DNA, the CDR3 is TGTGCCAGTAGGGAGAAGGGGGGTTTCGGAGAGACCCAGTACTTC. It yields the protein CASREKGGFGETQYF.

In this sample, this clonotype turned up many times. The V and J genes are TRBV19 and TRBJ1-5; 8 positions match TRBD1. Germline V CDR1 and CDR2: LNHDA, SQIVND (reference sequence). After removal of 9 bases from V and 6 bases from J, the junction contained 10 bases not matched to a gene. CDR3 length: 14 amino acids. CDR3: CASQNDRGSQPQHF. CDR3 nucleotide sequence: TGTGCCAGCCAGAACGACAGGGGCAGTCAGCCCCAGCATTTT.

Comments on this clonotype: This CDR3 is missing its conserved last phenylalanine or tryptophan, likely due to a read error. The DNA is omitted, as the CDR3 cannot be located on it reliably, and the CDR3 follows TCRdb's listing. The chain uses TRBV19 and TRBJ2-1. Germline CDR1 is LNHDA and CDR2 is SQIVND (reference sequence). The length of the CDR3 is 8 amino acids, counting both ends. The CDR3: CASSIDFG.

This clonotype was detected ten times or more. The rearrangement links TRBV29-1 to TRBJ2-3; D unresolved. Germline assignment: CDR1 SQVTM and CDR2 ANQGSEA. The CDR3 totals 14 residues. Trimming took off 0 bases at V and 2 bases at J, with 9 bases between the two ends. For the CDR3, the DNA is TGCAGCGTTGAAGATCGTGATCACACAGATACGCAGTATTTT. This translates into CSVEDRDHTDTQYF.

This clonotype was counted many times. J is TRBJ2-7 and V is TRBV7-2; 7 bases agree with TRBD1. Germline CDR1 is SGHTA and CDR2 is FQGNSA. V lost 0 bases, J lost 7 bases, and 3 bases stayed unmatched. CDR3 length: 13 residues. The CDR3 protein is CASSLARTGEQYF. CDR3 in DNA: TGTGCCAGCAGCTTAGCCCGGACAGGAGAGCAGTACTTC. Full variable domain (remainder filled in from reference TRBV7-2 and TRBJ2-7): GAGVSQSPSNKVTEKGKDVELRCDPISGHTALYWYRQSLGQGLEFLIYFQGNSAPDKSGLPSDRFSAERTGGSVSTLTIQRTQQEDSAVYLCASSLARTGEQYFGPGTRLTVT.

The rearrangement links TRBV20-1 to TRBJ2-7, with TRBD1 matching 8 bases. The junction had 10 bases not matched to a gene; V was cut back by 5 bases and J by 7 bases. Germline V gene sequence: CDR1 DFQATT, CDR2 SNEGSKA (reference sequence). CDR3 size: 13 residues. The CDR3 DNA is TGCAGTGCTTTTCGTCAGGGGGCGGGGGAGCAGTACTTC. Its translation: CSAFRQGAGEQYF.

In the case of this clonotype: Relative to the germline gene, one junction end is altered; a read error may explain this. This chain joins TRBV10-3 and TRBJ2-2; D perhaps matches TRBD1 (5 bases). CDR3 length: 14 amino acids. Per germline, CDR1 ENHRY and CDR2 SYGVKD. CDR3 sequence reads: CASSGQGRTGELFF. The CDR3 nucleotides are TGTGCCAGCAGTGGGCAGGGCCGCACCGGGGAGCTGTTTTTT.